The entry below describes one T cell receptor beta chain. The sample comes from a study of blood T cell repertoires in COVID-19. As originally analysed: Quantification of nucleated cells was approximated via reference gene primer amplification. Here immunoSEQ multiplex PCR was the method, and the copy in TCRdb shows in-frame clones only, minus some. From that table come the V and J calls and clone size; the DNA was used to work out D and trimming. The sample contains about 480,000 clones, about nine tenths of which appear only once. There are 19 residues in the CDR3. V shed 4 bases, J shed 1 base, and the junction held 15 bases outside the gene matches. Looked up from germline, CDR1 is SGHNT and CDR2 is YENEEA.

Material: peripheral blood. The V gene is TRBV11-3, the J gene TRBJ1-4, with TRBD1 identical over 7 bases. The TCR sequence derives from a woman aged 50 to 65 with COVID-19, enrolled during active disease. CDR3 DNA sequence: TGTGCCAGCAGCTCCGAGATGGGTCAGGGGGTCAGAACTAATGAAAAACTGTTTTTT. Its translation is CASSSEMGQGVRTNEKLFF. The full variable domain, in which reference TRBV11-3 and TRBJ1-4 provide the parts outside the CDR3, is EAGVVQSPRYKIIEKKQPVAFWCNPISGHNTLYWYLQNLGQGPELLIRYENEEAVDDSQLPKDRFSAERLKGVDSTLKIQPAELGDSAVYLCASSSEMGQGVRTNEKLFFGSGTQLSVL.